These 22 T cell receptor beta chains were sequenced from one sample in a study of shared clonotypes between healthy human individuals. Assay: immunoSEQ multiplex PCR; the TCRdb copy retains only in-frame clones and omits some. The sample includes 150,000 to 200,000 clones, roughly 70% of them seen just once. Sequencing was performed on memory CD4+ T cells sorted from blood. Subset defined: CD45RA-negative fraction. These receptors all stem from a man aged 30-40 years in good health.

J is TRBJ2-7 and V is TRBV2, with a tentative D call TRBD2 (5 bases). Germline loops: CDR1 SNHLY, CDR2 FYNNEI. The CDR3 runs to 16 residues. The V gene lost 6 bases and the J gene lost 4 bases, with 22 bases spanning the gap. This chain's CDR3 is CASSPPGQPPGYEQYF. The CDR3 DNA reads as TGTGCCAGCAGCCCCCCCGGCCAACCGCCGGGGTACGAGCAGTACTTC.

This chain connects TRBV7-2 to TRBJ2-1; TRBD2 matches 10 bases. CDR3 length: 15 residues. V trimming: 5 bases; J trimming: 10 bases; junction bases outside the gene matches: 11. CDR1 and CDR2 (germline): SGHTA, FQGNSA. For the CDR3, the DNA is TGTGCCAGCAGCCCCAGGGGCCTAGCGGGAGCGGAGCAGTTCTTC. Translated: CASSPRGLAGAEQFF.

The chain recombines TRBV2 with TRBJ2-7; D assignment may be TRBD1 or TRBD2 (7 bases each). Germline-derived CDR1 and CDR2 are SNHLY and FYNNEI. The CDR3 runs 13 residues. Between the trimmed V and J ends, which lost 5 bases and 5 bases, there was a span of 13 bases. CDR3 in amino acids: CASSRQGGNEQYF. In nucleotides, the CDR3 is TGTGCCAGCAGTCGGCAGGGGGGGAACGAGCAGTACTTC.

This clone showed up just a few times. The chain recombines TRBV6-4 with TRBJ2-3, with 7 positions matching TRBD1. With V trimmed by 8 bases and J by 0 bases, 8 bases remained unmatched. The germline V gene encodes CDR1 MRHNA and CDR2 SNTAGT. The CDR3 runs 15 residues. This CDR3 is CASSQGMGSTDTQYF. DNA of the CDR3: TGTGCCAGCTCACAGGGGATGGGGAGCACAGATACGCAGTATTTT.

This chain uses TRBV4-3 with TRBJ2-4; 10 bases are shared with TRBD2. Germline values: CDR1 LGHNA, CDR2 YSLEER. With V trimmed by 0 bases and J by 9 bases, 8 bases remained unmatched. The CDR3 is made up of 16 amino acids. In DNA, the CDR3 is TGCGCCAGCAGCCAAGAGCGAGCGGGAGGGTACAGCATTCAGTACTTC. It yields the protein CASSQERAGGYSIQYF.

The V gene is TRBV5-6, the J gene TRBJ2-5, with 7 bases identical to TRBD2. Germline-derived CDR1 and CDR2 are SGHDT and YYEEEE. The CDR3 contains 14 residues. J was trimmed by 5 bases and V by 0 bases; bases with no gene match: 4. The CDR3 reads CASSLVAGDETQYF. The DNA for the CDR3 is TGTGCCAGCAGCTTGGTGGCGGGGGACGAGACCCAGTACTTC. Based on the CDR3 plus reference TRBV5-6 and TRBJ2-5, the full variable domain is DAGVTQSPTHLIKTRGQQVTLRCSPKSGHDTVSWYQQALGQGPQFIFQYYEEEERQRGNFPDRFSGHQFPNYSSELNVNALLLGDSALYLCASSLVAGDETQYFGPGTRLLVL.

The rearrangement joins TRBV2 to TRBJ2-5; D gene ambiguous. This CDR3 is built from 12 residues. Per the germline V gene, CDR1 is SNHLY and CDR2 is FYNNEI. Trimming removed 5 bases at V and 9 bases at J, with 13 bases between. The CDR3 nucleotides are TGTGCCAGCAGTATAGCCCAAAGAGCCCAGTACTTC. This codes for CASSIAQRAQYF.

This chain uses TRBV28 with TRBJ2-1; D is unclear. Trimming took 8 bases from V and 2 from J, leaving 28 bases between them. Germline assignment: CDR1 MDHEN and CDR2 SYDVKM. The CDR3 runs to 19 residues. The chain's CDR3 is CASYFGPRRRKGTYNEQFF. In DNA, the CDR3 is TGTGCCAGCTATTTTGGGCCCCGGCGCCGGAAAGGGACCTACAATGAGCAGTTCTTC.

The CDR3, as DNA: TGTGCCAGCAGCCAATCCGTGGGCGATGAAAAACTGTTTTTT. This gives the protein CASSQSVGDEKLFF. V and J are TRBV14 and TRBJ1-4; D ambiguous. The CDR3 sequence is 14 residues long. Trimming took off 2 bases at V and 6 bases at J, with 10 bases between the two ends. Germline V gives CDR1 SGHDN, CDR2 FVKESK.

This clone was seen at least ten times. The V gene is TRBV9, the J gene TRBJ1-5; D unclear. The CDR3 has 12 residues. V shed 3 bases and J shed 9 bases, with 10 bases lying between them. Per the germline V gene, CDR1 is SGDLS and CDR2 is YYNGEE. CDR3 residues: CASSDGRRPQHF. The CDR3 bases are TGTGCCAGCAGCGACGGACGGCGGCCCCAGCATTTT.

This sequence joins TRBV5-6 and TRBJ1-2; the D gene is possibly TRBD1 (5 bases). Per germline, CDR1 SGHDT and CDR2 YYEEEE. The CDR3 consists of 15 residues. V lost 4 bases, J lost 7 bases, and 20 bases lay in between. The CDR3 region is CASSQQALGTFGYTF. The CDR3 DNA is TGTGCCAGCAGCCAACAGGCCTTGGGGACTTTTGGCTACACCTTC.

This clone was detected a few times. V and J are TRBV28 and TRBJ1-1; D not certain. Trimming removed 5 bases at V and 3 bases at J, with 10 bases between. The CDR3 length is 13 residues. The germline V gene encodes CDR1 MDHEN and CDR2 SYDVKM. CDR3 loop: CASSPATYTEAFF. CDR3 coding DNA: TGTGCCAGCAGTCCCGCGACTTACACTGAAGCTTTCTTT.

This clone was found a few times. As DNA, the CDR3 is TGTGCCAGCAGCTTAGGCAGGGGTCAGCCCCAGCATTTT. Amino acids: CASSLGRGQPQHF. The genes are TRBV7-2 and TRBJ1-5; D is possibly TRBD1 (6 bases). V was cut by 1 base and J by 6 bases, with 7 bases left in between. CDR1 and CDR2 from the germline V gene are SGHTA and FQGNSA. The CDR3 is made up of 13 amino acids.

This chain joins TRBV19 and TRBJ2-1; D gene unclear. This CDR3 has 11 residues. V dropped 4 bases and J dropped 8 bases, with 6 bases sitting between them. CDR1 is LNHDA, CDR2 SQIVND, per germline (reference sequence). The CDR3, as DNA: TGTGCCAGTAGTAGGTGGGATGAGCAGTTCTTC. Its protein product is CASSRWDEQFF.

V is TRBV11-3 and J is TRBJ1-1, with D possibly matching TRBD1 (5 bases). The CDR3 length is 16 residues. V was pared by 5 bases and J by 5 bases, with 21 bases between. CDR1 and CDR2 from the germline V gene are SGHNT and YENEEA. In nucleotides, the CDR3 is TGTGCCAGCAGCGTGGGGGGGGTCCCTTTAACTACTGAAGCTTTCTTT. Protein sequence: CASSVGGVPLTTEAFF.

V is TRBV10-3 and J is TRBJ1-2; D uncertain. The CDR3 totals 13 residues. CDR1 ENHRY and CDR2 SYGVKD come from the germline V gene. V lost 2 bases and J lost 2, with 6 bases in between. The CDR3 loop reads CAISEVINYGYTF. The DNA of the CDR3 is TGTGCCATCAGTGAGGTTATCAACTATGGCTACACCTTC.

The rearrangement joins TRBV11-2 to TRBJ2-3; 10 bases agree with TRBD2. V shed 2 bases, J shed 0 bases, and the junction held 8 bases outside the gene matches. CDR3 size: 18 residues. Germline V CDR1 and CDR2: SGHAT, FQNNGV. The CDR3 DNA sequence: TGTGCCAGCAGCTTATATCGAGCGGGAGGGTCTAGCACAGATACGCAGTATTTT. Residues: CASSLYRAGGSSTDTQYF.

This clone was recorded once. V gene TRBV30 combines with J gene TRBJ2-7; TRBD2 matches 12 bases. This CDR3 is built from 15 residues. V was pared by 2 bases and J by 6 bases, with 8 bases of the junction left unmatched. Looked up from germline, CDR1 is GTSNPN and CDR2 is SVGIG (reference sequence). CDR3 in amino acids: CAWSFPSGRAREQYF. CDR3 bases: TGTGCCTGGAGTTTCCCTAGCGGGAGGGCTCGCGAGCAGTACTTC.

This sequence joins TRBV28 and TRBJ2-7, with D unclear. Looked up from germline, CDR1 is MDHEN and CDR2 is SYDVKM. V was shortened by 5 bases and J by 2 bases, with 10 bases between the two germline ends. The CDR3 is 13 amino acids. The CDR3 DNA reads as TGTGCCAGCAGTGTAACATTTACCTACGAGCAGTACTTC. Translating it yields CASSVTFTYEQYF.

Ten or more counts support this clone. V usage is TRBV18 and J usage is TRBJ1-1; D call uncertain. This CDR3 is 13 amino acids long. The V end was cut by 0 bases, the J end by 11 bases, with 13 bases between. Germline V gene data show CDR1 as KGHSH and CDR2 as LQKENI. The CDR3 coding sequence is TGTGCCAGCTCACCACCGAGCGGGATTGTGGCTTTCTTT. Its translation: CASSPPSGIVAFF.

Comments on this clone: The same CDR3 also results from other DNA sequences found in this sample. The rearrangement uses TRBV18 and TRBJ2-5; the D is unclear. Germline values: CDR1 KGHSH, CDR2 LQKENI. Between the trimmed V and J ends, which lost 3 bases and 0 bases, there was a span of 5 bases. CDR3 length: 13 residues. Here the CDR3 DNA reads TGTGCCAGCTCACCGGGGTACCAAGAGACCCAGTACTTC. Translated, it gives CASSPGYQETQYF.

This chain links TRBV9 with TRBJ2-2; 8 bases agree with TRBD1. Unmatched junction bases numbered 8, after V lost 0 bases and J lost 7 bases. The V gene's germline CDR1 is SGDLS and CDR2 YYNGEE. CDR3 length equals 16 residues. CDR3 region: CASSVDATGVVGELFF. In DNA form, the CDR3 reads TGTGCCAGCAGCGTAGACGCGACAGGGGTTGTCGGGGAGCTGTTTTTT.